This TCR beta chain was retrieved from a study of T cell repertoires in cytomegalovirus infection. MiXCR, applied by TCRdb to the reads, yields one record per CDR3 protein. The top ten hold roughly an eighth of the sample, which has about 890,000 distinct CDR3 sequences, about a third seen once. The germline V gene has CDR1 MDHEN and CDR2 SYDVKM. V gave up 6 bases and J gave up 7 bases, with 10 bases separating them. The CDR3 runs to 12 residues. This clonotype was seen ten or more times. Its matching antigen is unknown. The sequencing used cultured CD8+ T cells from PBMCs, collected from culture after CMV antigen stimulation. The TCR was taken from a human donor in good health (CMV status not recorded). Some clones in this sample may be carry-over from other donors' samples. The J gene is TRBJ1-5, the V gene TRBV28; D is unclear. CDR3 nucleotide sequence: TGTGCCAGCAGATTAATCCCGCAGCCCCAGCATTTT. This encodes CASRLIPQPQHF.